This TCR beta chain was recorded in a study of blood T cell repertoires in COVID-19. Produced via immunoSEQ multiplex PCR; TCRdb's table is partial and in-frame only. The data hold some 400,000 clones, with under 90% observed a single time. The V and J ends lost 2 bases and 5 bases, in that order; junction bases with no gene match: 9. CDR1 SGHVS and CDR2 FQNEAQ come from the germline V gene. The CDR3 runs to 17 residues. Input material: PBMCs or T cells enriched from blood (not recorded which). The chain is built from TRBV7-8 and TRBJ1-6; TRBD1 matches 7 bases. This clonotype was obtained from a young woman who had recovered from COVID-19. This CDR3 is CASSLLSGGINNSPLHF. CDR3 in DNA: TGTGCCAGCAGCTTATTATCAGGGGGGATAAATAATTCACCCCTCCACTTT.